This T cell receptor (beta chain) stems from a study of T cells in Graves' hyperthyroidism and ophthalmopathy. Patients having uncontrolled infection, another autoimmune disease, pregnancy or lactation were not included. Diagnosis relied on clinical symptoms, serum thyroxine and TRAb, thyroid ultrasound and orbital computed tomography. This clonotype was seen repeatedly, ten times or more. Its antigen is undetermined. Using RNA transcripts as the source, TCR beta CDR3 regions were amplified. A first-round RT-PCR of the TCR CDR3 used the HTBI primer set. TCRdb used MiXCR to reprocess the multiplex PCR reads, holding one entry per CDR3 protein. Found here are 350,000 or so distinct CDR3 sequences, 15% to 20% of them singletons; the top ten hold roughly 15%. The CDR3 length is 15 residues. Unmatched junction bases numbered 8, after V lost 1 base and J lost 7 bases. Per the germline V gene, CDR1 is DFQATT and CDR2 is SNEGSKA (reference sequence).

General study results and limits: In validation, the model predicted ophthalmopathy. These predictions came a median approximately 6.5 months before onset.

The sequence derives from a woman aged 40-49 years with Graves' ophthalmopathy. The chain combines TRBV20-1 with TRBJ2-2; the match to TRBD2 covers 8 bases. The material sequenced was blood. CDR3 amino acids: CSARAGGNHGGELFF. In DNA, the CDR3 is TGCAGTGCTAGAGCGGGAGGGAATCATGGCGGGGAGCTGTTTTTT.